This T cell receptor (beta chain) was captured by sequencing in a study of response to subunit inactivated influenza vaccine. Overall study findings and caveats: The authors suggested that every seasonal influenza vaccination recruits few new T cells.

A few counts support this clonotype. Its target is not known. Via MiXCR, TCRdb re-called the RT-PCR reads, giving one row per CDR3 protein. The sample yields hundreds of thousands of distinct CDR3 sequences, 15% to 17% seen once. This CDR3 is built from 13 residues. Trimming cost V 6 bases and J 4 bases, with 10 bases left between them. The chain is built from TRBV12-3 or TRBV12-4 and TRBJ1-3; D gene unclear. Sequencing used PBMCs from blood, obtained 12 days after vaccination. This clonotype originated in a man aged 50-60 years who received an inactivated influenza vaccine. The CDR3 sequence: CASRSGAGNTIYF. The CDR3 DNA reads TGTGCCAGCAGATCAGGCGCCGGAAACACCATATATTTT.